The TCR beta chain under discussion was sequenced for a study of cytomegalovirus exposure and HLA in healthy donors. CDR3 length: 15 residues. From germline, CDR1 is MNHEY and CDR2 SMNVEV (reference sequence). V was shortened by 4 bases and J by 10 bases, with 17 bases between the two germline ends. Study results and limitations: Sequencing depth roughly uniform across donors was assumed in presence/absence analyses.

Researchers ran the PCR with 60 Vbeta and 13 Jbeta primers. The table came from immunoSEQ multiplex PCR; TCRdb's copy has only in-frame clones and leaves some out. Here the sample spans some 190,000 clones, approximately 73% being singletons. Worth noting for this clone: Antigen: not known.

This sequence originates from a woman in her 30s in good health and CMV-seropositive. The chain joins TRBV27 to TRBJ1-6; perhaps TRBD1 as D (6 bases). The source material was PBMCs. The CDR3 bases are TGTGCCAGCAGTTCTACACGGGGGGGGCGATCACCCCTCCACTTT. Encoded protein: CASSSTRGGRSPLHF.